This paragraph reports one T cell receptor beta chain. Its matching antigen is unknown. This sample stems from a study of OX40 agonist ivuxolimab in advanced cancers. Overall study: At 0.01 to 10 mg/kg, ivuxolimab was administered intravenously to patients every 2 weeks. Study-wide points: Among expanded peripheral T cells, antigen specificity went undetermined.

The data were produced by immunoSEQ multiplex PCR, yet TCRdb's version contains in-frame clones alone and is incomplete. In the table there are about 60,000 clones, over 90% of which are singletons. The input for sequencing was CD4+ or CD8+ T cells sorted from blood, taken in a trial of the OX40 agonist ivuxolimab. This clonotype was sampled from an adult with an advanced solid tumor such as melanoma, head and neck, liver or kidney cancer.

CDR3 loop: CASSFGESSYNEQFF. The CDR3, as DNA: TGTGCCAGCAGCTTTGGGGAAAGCTCCTACAATGAGCAGTTCTTC. The chain links TRBV5-8 to TRBJ2-1; D unresolved. In germline, CDR1 is SGHTS, CDR2 YDEGEE. CDR3 length: 15 residues. V was clipped by 2 bases and J by 0 bases, with 9 bases between them.